The 17 T cell receptor beta chains in this list originate from one sample, sequenced in a study of neoadjuvant nivolumab and ipilimumab in lung cancer (TCRdb year 2020). The method behind the library was the immunoSEQ multiplex PCR assay. TCRdb carries this immuneACCESS record with in-frame sequences only. Its versions omit some clonotypes, under half of them owing to an unresolved V gene in the studies checked, with the rest unexplained. Present in this sample are 18,000 or so clones, over 70% of which were seen just once. Roughly 9.1% of the sample lies in the top ten. The sample's time point, from its label and the paper: at surgical resection after neoadjuvant nivolumab +/- ipilimumab. The material sequenced was tumor tissue, taken after neoadjuvant nivolumab, alone or with ipilimumab, at or shortly before surgery. All receptors derive from an adult with non-small cell lung cancer.

CDR3 nucleotides: TGTGCCAGCAGAAGGACAGGGGGCGGCCTCTACGAGCAGTACTTC. Its translation: CASRRTGGGLYEQYF. The rearrangement joins TRBV28 to TRBJ2-7; 11 nucleotides match TRBD1. This CDR3 has 15 amino acids. The V gene end was trimmed by 6 bases and the J gene end by 3 bases; junction bases not matched to a gene: 7. CDR1 and CDR2 (germline): MDHEN, SYDVKM.

The J gene is TRBJ2-5, the V gene TRBV7-7, with D perhaps matching TRBD1 (6 bases). From germline, CDR1 is SSHAT and CDR2 FNYEAQ (reference sequence). V was trimmed by 5 bases and J by 1 base, leaving 8 bases between them. The CDR3 is 13 residues long. CDR3 residues: CASSQDSQETQYF. The CDR3 region has the DNA TGTGCCAGCAGCCAGGACAGCCAAGAGACCCAGTACTTC.

The rearrangement links TRBV25-1 to TRBJ1-4, with D possibly TRBD1 on 5 matching bases. The germline gives CDR1 MGHDK, CDR2 SYGVNS. V was trimmed by 1 base and J by 6 bases, leaving 12 bases between them. This CDR3 is built from 15 residues. CDR3 protein: CASSEWSGSDEKLFF. CDR3 nucleotide sequence: TGTGCCAGCAGTGAATGGTCAGGGTCAGATGAAAAACTGTTTTTT.

The chain uses TRBV18 and TRBJ2-5, with a possible D match to TRBD2 (5 bases). CDR3 length: 13 residues. Trimming shortened V by 5 bases and J by 1 base, and 8 bases separated the two germline ends. In germline, CDR1 is KGHSH, CDR2 LQKENI. In DNA, the CDR3 is TGTGCCAGCTCAAGGGCGGGCCAAGAGACCCAGTACTTC. It specifies CASSRAGQETQYF.

The rearrangement uses TRBV13 and TRBJ2-7, with TRBD2 matching 8 bases. CDR1 and CDR2 from the germline V gene are PRHDT and FYEKMQ (reference sequence). The CDR3 is 14 residues long. The junction had 9 bases not matched to a gene; V was cut back by 5 bases and J by 6 bases. CDR3 nucleotides: TGTGCCAGCAGCAACGGGCGGGGGGCAAGCGAGCAGTACTTC. Protein product: CASSNGRGASEQYF.

V and J are TRBV20-1 and TRBJ2-7, with D uncertain. The CDR3 runs 11 residues. Trimming stripped 5 bases from V and 4 bases from J, with 9 bases between. Germline CDR1 and CDR2: DFQATT and SNEGSKA (reference sequence). The CDR3 here is CSAQFPYEQYF. In nucleotides, the CDR3 is TGCAGTGCTCAATTCCCTTACGAGCAGTACTTC.

The chain links TRBV4-3 to TRBJ1-2; TRBD1 might be the D (5 bases). The CDR3 length is 15 residues. V lost 0 bases and J lost 8, with 16 bases in between. CDR1 and CDR2 (germline): LGHNA, YSLEER. The CDR3 DNA follows: TGCGCCAGCAGCCAAGAATTGCAGGGAATGTTCGGCTACACCTTC. As protein: CASSQELQGMFGYTF.

The V call is TRBV5-1, the J call TRBJ1-6; perhaps TRBD1 as D (6 bases). CDR1 is SGHRS, CDR2 YFSETQ, per germline. Trimming stripped 0 bases from V and 3 bases from J, with 13 bases between. The CDR3 totals 17 residues. CDR3 DNA sequence: TGCGCCAGCAGCTTGGCCCGGGGGCCGATCTATAATTCACCCCTCCACTTT. This encodes CASSLARGPIYNSPLHF.

The chain joins TRBV29-1 to TRBJ1-5, with 7 nucleotides matching TRBD1. This CDR3 is 12 amino acids long. V trimming: 4 bases; J trimming: 7 bases; junction bases outside the gene matches: 4. Germline CDR1 reads SQVTM; CDR2 reads ANQGSEA. The CDR3 loop reads CSVGQGRQPQHF. DNA for the CDR3: TGCAGCGTTGGACAGGGCCGCCAGCCCCAGCATTTT.

The gene calls are TRBV6-6 and TRBJ2-1; TRBD2 matches at 7 bases. Losses at the gene ends were 5 bases for V and 8 bases for J; bases not matched to a gene: 6. This CDR3 region has 13 residues. Germline CDR1 is MNHNY and CDR2 is SVGAGI (reference sequence). CDR3 region: CASSLERGDEQFF. CDR3 bases: TGTGCCAGCAGTCTAGAGCGGGGTGATGAGCAGTTCTTC.

The gene calls are TRBV6-5 and TRBJ2-7; maybe TRBD2 (5 bases). Germline values: CDR1 MNHEY, CDR2 SVGAGI. V lost 4 bases to trimming and J lost 1 base, with 8 bases between them. The CDR3 has 13 residues. Here the CDR3 reads CASSLRGSYEQYF. CDR3 bases: TGTGCCAGCAGTTTACGGGGATCCTACGAGCAGTACTTC.

This chain uses TRBV5-1 with TRBJ2-7; no clear D. This CDR3 is built from 12 residues. The V gene lost 2 bases and the J gene lost 6 bases, with 9 bases spanning the gap. Germline V gives CDR1 SGHRS, CDR2 YFSETQ. The DNA of the CDR3 is TGCGCCAGCAGCTTTGGGGATCCCGAGCAGTACTTC. This codes for CASSFGDPEQYF.

The rearrangement joins TRBV27 to TRBJ2-1, with 7 bases identical to TRBD1. Trimming cost V 3 bases and J 7 bases; bases outside gene matches: 9. This CDR3 comprises 15 residues. In germline, CDR1 is MNHEY, CDR2 SMNVEV (reference sequence). The CDR3 DNA follows: TGTGCCAGCAGTTTGAGGGGGCTGCCTGGGAATGAGCAGTTCTTC. Translated, it gives CASSLRGLPGNEQFF.

The V call is TRBV4-2, the J call TRBJ2-5; 10 bases align to TRBD2. The DNA end is a closer match to TRBJ2-7, so the J assignment may be wrong. The CDR3 is made up of 16 amino acids. CDR1 is LGHNA and CDR2 is YNFKEQ in the germline V gene. CDR3 loop: CASSQVASGGEYEQYF. For the CDR3, the DNA is TGTGCCAGCAGCCAAGTGGCCAGCGGGGGGGAATACGAGCAGTACTTC.

This chain joins TRBV6-5 and TRBJ1-3; D remains unclear. Per germline, CDR1 MNHEY and CDR2 SVGAGI. Trimming cost V 5 bases and J 0 bases, with 11 bases left between them. CDR3 size: 15 residues. CDR3 loop: CASSRRPFSGNTIYF. The CDR3 nucleotides are TGTGCCAGCAGTAGACGGCCGTTCTCTGGAAACACCATATATTTT.

The chain recombines TRBV28 with TRBJ1-3; D is uncertain. The CDR3 is made up of 15 amino acids. Germline-derived CDR1 and CDR2 are MDHEN and SYDVKM. V gave up 3 bases and J gave up 2 bases, with 11 bases separating them. CDR3: CASSLAYPPGNTIYF. The CDR3 bases are TGTGCCAGCAGTTTGGCCTACCCCCCTGGAAACACCATATATTTT. The variable domain in full, completed from reference TRBV28 and TRBJ1-3, reads DVKVTQSSRYLVKRTGEKVFLECVQDMDHENMFWYRQDPGLGLRLIYFSYDVKMKEKGDIPEGYSVSREKKERFSLILESASTNQTSMYLCASSLAYPPGNTIYFGEGSWLTVV.

V and J are TRBV5-1 and TRBJ2-2; possibly TRBD1 for D (6 bases). Germline-derived CDR1 and CDR2 are SGHRS and YFSETQ. Trimming removed 8 bases from V and 2 bases from J, with 16 bases in between. The CDR3 totals 15 residues. The CDR3 DNA is TGCGCCAGTGCTTTGGGGGCCCCTAACACCGGGGAGCTGTTTTTT. Amino acids: CASALGAPNTGELFF.